The text below deals with one T cell receptor (beta chain). This clone was recorded once. What antigen it recognizes has not been identified. The input lacks base qualities; no much larger clone sits a single base away. To prepare the library, the immunoSEQ multiplex PCR assay was applied. For the multiplex PCR, a mixture combining 60 forward primers for TCR Vbeta segments and 13 reverse primers for TCR Jbeta segments was used. The CDR3 region of rearranged TCR beta genes was amplified from genomic DNA by a multiplex PCR assay. The Illumina HiSeq System was used to sequence the amplified TCR beta libraries as 87-base-pair reads. Turning to the authors' computational methods: A later analysis tallied 70 million to 100 million unique TCR beta chains across the approximately 670 repertoires, and approximately 12 million of those chains were shared by two or more donors. To remove PCR and sequencing errors, raw reads were error-corrected and collapsed into unique sequences using a nearest-neighbor algorithm that merged closely related sequences. To assign V, D and J gene segments, CDR3 sequences were aligned to IMGT reference sequences. For a sequence to be retained, a match of at least six nucleotides was required to both a V gene segment and a J gene segment. Rearrangements were called productive when the CDR3 lacked stop codons and stayed in frame with V and J; all others were non-productive. Following IMGT convention, CDR3 was defined as the stretch from the second conserved V-encoded cysteine to the conserved J-encoded phenylalanine. The earlier analysis of 450 to 750 of the donors excluded any sequence lacking an unambiguous match to a single V gene segment. An earlier analysis of around 600 of the donors classified V segments as functional when productive rearrangements were above 56.7% and as segregating when the standard deviation between donors was above 5%. A statistical classification framework was built to diagnose cytomegalovirus status from the catalog of TCR beta chain sequences. V and J gene assignment, in a later analysis, came from comparing TCR nucleotide sequences with IMGT/GENE-DB human TR gene sequences. In a later analysis, CDR3 sequences and most-parsimonious VDJ recombination scenarios were assigned using the TCRdist pipeline. In a later analysis, each TCR beta chain was defined by its CDR3 amino acid sequence together with its V-gene family, and reads without a unique V-gene family were excluded. In a later analysis, fewer than 600 highly shared, low-generation-probability nucleotide sequences were removed to address suspected cross-contamination and a sequencing artifact. A later analysis calculated a clonal expansion index for each public chain from normalized within-repertoire ranks of inferred template counts. Generation probabilities in a later analysis came from a VDJ recombination model fitted to out-of-frame rearrangements, and those results were checked against IGoR. In a later analysis, hypergeometric tests were used to score TCR-TCR, TCR-HLA and TCR-CMV co-occurrence, with a repertoire-size bias correction applied to TCR pairs. In a later analysis, false discovery rates were estimated by permuting HLA or CMV assignments 20 times. In a later analysis, co-occurring TCRs were grouped using DBSCAN, with TCRdist sequence similarity added in when clustering inside HLA-allele-positive subsets. Repertoires with fewer than 30,000 or more than 120,000 public chains, plus five repertoires with anomalous nucleotide sharing, were excluded from co-occurrence clustering. The table comes from immuneACCESS by way of TCRdb, which keeps in-frame sequences with V and J called. Part of the clones is missing from these tables; in studies checked, under half for an unresolved V gene and the rest for unknown reasons. The V and J calls and clone size are taken from that table; D and trimming were inferred from the DNA. The sample contains roughly 180,000 clones, around four fifths of them found a single time. The ten top clones hold 1.5% to 2% of the sample.

In total, approximately 700 healthy bone marrow donors made up the cohort. At the time of sampling, all cohort members were nominally healthy, though unrecorded immune exposures were likely present. The donor was CMV seronegative and was included in the group of 352 seronegative cohort members. A peripheral blood sample was collected from each donor, and TCR beta sequencing was performed on peripheral blood mononuclear cells. The Qiagen DNeasy Blood Extraction Kit was used to extract genomic DNA from the blood cell samples. This sample stems from a study of cytomegalovirus exposure and HLA in healthy donors (dated 2017 in TCRdb). Background for the entire study: An earlier analysis of approximately 640 of the donors reported 250 to 350 Gb of sequence data and 100 million to 140 million unique TCR beta sequences from roughly 200 million T cells. Rather than drawing on any new phenotypic data, the later analysis identified candidate immune exposures from TCR beta sequences and the way those sequences occurred across donors. Five DR-DQ haplotypes were treated as single units for association and clustering because of strong linkage in the cohort. The T cell repertoires of several hundred subjects were profiled by immunosequencing and related to cytomegalovirus serostatus. All discovery cohort repertoires had been generated on a single sequencing platform. To predict cytomegalovirus infection status, the study combined high-throughput TCR immunosequencing, statistical association of individual TCRs with disease status, and machine learning. Of the roughly 400 genotyped donors, 65% to 90% were placed in the genetic ancestry cluster associated with self-reported Caucasian donors. On average, 235,054 unique TCR beta nucleotide sequences were sequenced per donor among several hundred genotyped donors of the cohort, with roughly 18% of those sequences being non-productive. Besides the first cohort of some 670 subjects, a separate validation cohort made up of 90 to 150 different subjects was used. An early release that covered roughly 600 HLA-typed donors contained 250 to 350 gigabases of sequencing data and approximately 85 million unique TCR sequences. In a later genetic analysis, genome-wide SNP genotypes for about three fifths of the roughly 670 donors were used, and that subset was treated as a discovery cohort. Typing coverage varied by locus: 629-630 donors for A, B, C, DRB1 and DQB1; roughly 510 for DQA1; more than 600 for DPA1; approximately 450 for DPB1. Alongside the repertoire data, information on donor age, sex, ethnicity and CMV serostatus was compiled. The study was designed to test whether signatures of past pathogen exposure could be identified by cataloging public T cell receptors. In a later analysis, previously published TCR beta repertoires from more than 500 donors were re-analyzed and high-resolution HLA genotyping was added so that TCR occurrence patterns could be studied. HLA typing included class I and class II loci at four-digit resolution. To decide whether each TCR beta V gene segment behaved as functional or pseudogenic, an earlier analysis of 587 of the donors relied on high-throughput TCR beta sequencing. The paper as a whole reports these results and caveats: Because the 87-base-pair reads could not distinguish some IMGT-functional V segments, including TRBV6-2 and TRBV6-3, those segments were excluded. Most TCR sequences were observed very rarely across donors, whereas some public TCRs were present in many individuals. When HLA alleles, especially DR and DQ, strongly co-occurred, TCR associations were difficult to assign to individual alleles. In both the original and validation cohorts, the classifier was reported to diagnose cytomegalovirus status with high specificity and sensitivity. A further reported finding was that TCR beta sequences accurately predicted the HLA-A and HLA-B alleles for most subjects in the first cohort. Because HLA typing was missing for some donors at each locus, association tests included only the typed subset. Because counts were too low, about 17 rarely observed V segments, including chromosome 9 orphons, were excluded from the earlier analysis of around 590 of the donors. A later analysis found that HLA-associated TCR beta chains were more clonally expanded and had lower generation probabilities than equally common non-associated chains. An association between a missense DCLRE1C variant and V-gene and J-gene trimming of TCR beta chains was found in a later genetic analysis and replicated in an independent cohort. A later analysis associated 16,951 TCR beta sequences with specific HLA alleles at a false discovery rate of 0.05. In a later analysis, TCR association rates were found to vary across HLA loci, with the most associated TCRs seen for DRB1 alleles and the fewest for HLA-C alleles. In an earlier analysis of roughly 500 of the donors, most TCR beta V segments appeared in productive rearrangements about 90% or about 30% of the time, broadly matching IMGT annotations. Correlated functional status among segregating V segments might be attributable to linkage disequilibrium, but an unknown experimental factor could not be ruled out. Most CMV-associated TCR beta chains appeared to be HLA-restricted in a later analysis, and the HLA associations seemed to be driven largely by CMV exposure. The authors suggested that the approach could potentially be extended to other disease states and immunological phenotypes. Roughly uniform sequencing depth across donors was assumed in presence/absence analyses, although this assumption may not hold. In the study, some 160 TCR beta chains were listed as associated with cytomegalovirus. In a later analysis, several top co-occurrence clusters were reported to appear linked to parvovirus B19, influenza, CMV and Epstein-Barr virus. A group of highly shared sequence variants was considered likely to be a technical artifact of the sequencing pipeline. In a later genetic analysis, fewer N-insertions in productive TCRs were reported among donors in an Asian-associated ancestry cluster than the roughly 700-donor mean. Only TCR beta chains were sequenced in this cohort, and the absence of alpha or paired-chain data limited detectable features. The only immune exposure information available for the cohort was CMV serostatus. A few of the identified cytomegalovirus-associated TCR beta chains were confirmed in vitro to be specific for cytomegalovirus antigens.

V is clipped by 2 bases and J by 4 bases, and the sequence between their germline boundaries is 14 bases long. Taken from the germline V gene, the CDR1 and CDR2 loops are SGHTA and FQGTGA. The CDR3, from cysteine to phenylalanine, totals 15 residues. Only CDR3 DNA is held: 45 bases, read in frame from base 1. The receptor's source is a woman aged 25 to 45 in good health and CMV-seronegative. The rearrangement combines TRBV7-3 with TRBJ1-2; the D gene is not confidently resolved. The sequencing input was PBMCs. For the CDR3, the sequence is CASSLGPGVVYGYTF. The DNA is TGTGCCAGCAGCTTAGGTCCAGGCGTCGTCTATGGCTACACCTTC.